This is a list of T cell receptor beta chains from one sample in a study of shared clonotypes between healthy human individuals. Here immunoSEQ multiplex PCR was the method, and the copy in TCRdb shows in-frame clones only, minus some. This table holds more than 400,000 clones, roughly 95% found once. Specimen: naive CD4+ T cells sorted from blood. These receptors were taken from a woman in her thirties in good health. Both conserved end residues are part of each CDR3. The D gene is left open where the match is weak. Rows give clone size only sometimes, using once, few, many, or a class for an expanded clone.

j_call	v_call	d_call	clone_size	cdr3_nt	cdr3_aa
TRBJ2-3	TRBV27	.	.	TGTGCCAGCAGTTTCAATGATACGCAGTATTTT	CASSFNDTQYF
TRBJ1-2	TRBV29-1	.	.	TGCAGCGTCACATCGGCGTACAACTATGGCTACACCTTC	CSVTSAYNYGYTF
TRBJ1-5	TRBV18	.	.	TGTGCCAGCTCACCAACAAATCAGCCCCAGCATTTT	CASSPTNQPQHF
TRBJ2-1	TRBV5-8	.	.	TGTGCCAGCAGCTGGAGCTCCTACAATGAGCAGTTCTTC	CASSWSSYNEQFF
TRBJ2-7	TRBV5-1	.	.	TGCGCCAGCAGCTTGATAGGATCACCCTACGAGCAGTACTTC	CASSLIGSPYEQYF
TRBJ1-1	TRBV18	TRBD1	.	TGTGCCAGCTCACCAAGGGGGCCCACTGAAGCTTTCTTT	CASSPRGPTEAFF
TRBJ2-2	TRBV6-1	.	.	TGTGCCAGCAGTGGTTGGGGAACCACCGGGGAGCTGTTTTTT	CASSGWGTTGELFF
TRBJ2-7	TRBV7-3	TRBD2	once	TGTGCCAGCAGCACTAGCGGGAGCCCCACAGGCGAGCAGTACTTC	CASSTSGSPTGEQYF
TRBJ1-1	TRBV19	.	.	TGTGCCAGTAGTACCATGGCGGGGGGCAGCGGTGAAGCTTTCTTT	CASSTMAGGSGEAFF
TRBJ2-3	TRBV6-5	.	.	TGTGCCAGCAGCTCCGGATATACGCAGTATTTT	CASSSGYTQYF
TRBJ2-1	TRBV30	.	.	TGTGCCTGGAGAGCGCACTGGGGTAGCGAGCAGTTCTTC	CAWRAHWGSEQFF
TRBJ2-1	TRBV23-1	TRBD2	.	TGCGCCAGCAGTCAACCGGGACTAGCATACAATGAGCAGTTCTTC	CASSQPGLAYNEQFF
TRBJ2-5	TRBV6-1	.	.	TGTGCCAGCAGTGAGGACTACCAAAAAGTAGAGACCCAGTACTTC	CASSEDYQKVETQYF
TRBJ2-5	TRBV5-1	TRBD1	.	TGCGCCAGCAGCTCTCTCGCCCGACAGGGCCAAGAGACCCAGTACTTC	CASSSLARQGQETQYF
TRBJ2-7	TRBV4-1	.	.	TGCGCCAGCAGCCAAGTCCTAATCGCGGGATTCTCCTACGAGCAGTACTTC	CASSQVLIAGFSYEQYF
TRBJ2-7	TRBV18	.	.	TGTGCCAGCTCACAGGTATCGGGGGACTCCTACGAGCAGTACTTC	CASSQVSGDSYEQYF
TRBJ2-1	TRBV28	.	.	TGTGCCAGCAGTCTACAGGCCCTCCTCGAGATGAATGAGCAGTTCTTC	CASSLQALLEMNEQFF
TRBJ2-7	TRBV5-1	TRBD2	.	TGCGCCAGCAGCTTGGCTAGGGCTAGCGGGAGGTACGAGCAGTACTTC	CASSLARASGRYEQYF
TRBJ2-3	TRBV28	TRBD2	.	TGTGCCAGCAGAGAAGCGGGAGTTAGCACAGATACGCAGTATTTT	CASREAGVSTDTQYF
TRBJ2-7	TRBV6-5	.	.	TGTGCCAGCAGTCGACGGGGGGACAGCTACGAGCAGTACTTC	CASSRRGDSYEQYF
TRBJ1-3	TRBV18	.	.	TGTGCCAGCTCTCAGACAGCTACTGGAAACACCATATATTTT	CASSQTATGNTIYF
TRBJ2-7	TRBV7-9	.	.	TGTGCCAGCAGCTTCCAAGACGAGCAGTACTTC	CASSFQDEQYF
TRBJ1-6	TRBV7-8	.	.	TGTGCCAGCACCAGGAACCCTGAGATGAACCATTCACCCCTCCACTTT	CASTRNPEMNHSPLHF
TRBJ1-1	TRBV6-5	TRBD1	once	TGTGCCAGCAGTGGGACAGGGGCTGCCCCTGAAGCTTTCTTT	CASSGTGAAPEAFF
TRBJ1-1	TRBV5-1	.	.	TGCGCCAGCAGCCTGGACCCGACAGTGAGTTCTGAAGCTTTCTTT	CASSLDPTVSSEAFF
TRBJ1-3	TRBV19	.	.	TGTGCCAGTAGCATTGGTATGTCTGGAAACACCATATATTTT	CASSIGMSGNTIYF
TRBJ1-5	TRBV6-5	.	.	TGTGCCAGCAGACAGGGAAAGGGGCAGCCCCAGCATTTT	CASRQGKGQPQHF
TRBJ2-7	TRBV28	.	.	TGTGCCAGCAGACCCGGGACGGCCCTCTACGAGCAGTACTTC	CASRPGTALYEQYF
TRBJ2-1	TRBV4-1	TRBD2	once	TGCGCCAGCAGCCCGACTAGCGGGGGCTCCTACAATGAGCAGTTCTTC	CASSPTSGGSYNEQFF
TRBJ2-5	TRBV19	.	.	TGTGCCAGTAGCCAAGCTGGGGAGACCCAGTACTTC	CASSQAGETQYF
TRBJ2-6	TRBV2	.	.	TGTGCCAGCAGTGTCGGGGTAGGGGCCAACGTCCTGACTTTC	CASSVGVGANVLTF
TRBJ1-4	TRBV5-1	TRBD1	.	TGCGCCAGCAGACCGGACAGGGGGATGAATGAAAAACTGTTTTTT	CASRPDRGMNEKLFF
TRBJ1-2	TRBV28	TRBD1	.	TGTGCCAGCAGTACCGGGACAGGCTATGGCTACACCTTC	CASSTGTGYGYTF
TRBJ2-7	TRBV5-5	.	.	TGTGCCAGCAGCTTATGGGACGTCCTCGAGCAGTACTTC	CASSLWDVLEQYF
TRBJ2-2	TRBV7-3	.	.	TGTGCCAGCAGCTTAACGGGACAGAACACCGGGGAGCTGTTTTTT	CASSLTGQNTGELFF
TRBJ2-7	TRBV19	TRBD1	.	TGTGCCAGTAGGGATGGGGCTGACAGGGGCTCGGACGAGCAGTACTTC	CASRDGADRGSDEQYF
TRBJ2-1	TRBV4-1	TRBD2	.	TGCGCCAGCAGCCAAAAACTAGCGTACGCCTACAATGAGCAGTTCTTC	CASSQKLAYAYNEQFF
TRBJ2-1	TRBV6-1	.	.	TGTGCCAGCAGTGTCGGGGCTGAGCAGTTCTTC	CASSVGAEQFF
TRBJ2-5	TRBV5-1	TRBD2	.	TGCGCCAGCAGCGGAGCGGGAGGGCCGGGGGAGACCCAGTACTTC	CASSGAGGPGETQYF
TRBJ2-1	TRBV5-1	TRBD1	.	TGCGCCAGCAGCCCCACCGGGACAGGGAATGAGCAGTTCTTC	CASSPTGTGNEQFF
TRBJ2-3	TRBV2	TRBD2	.	TGTGCCCGGGGAGGGACTAGCGGGACCACAGATACGCAGTATTTT	CARGGTSGTTDTQYF
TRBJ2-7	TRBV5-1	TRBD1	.	TGCGCCAGCAAATCAGACAGGGCCCACGAGCAGTACTTC	CASKSDRAHEQYF
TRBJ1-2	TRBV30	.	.	TGTGCCTGGAGTGTGGCAGGGTATAACTATGGCTACACCTTC	CAWSVAGYNYGYTF
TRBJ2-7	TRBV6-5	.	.	TGTGCCAGCAGTGCTTCAGGGAACAGCTACGAGCAGTACTTC	CASSASGNSYEQYF
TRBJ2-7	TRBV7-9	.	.	TGTGCCAGCAGCTTAACCTCGAACGAGCAGTACTTC	CASSLTSNEQYF
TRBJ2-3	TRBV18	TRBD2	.	TGTGCCAGCTCACCGATAGCGGGAGGCACAGATACGCAGTATTTT	CASSPIAGGTDTQYF
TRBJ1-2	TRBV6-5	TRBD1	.	TGTGCCAGCACTGCGGGACAGCACTATGGCTACACCTTC	CASTAGQHYGYTF
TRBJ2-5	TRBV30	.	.	TGTGCCTGGAGCCCGACCGGAGAGACCCAGTACTTC	CAWSPTGETQYF
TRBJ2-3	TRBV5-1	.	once	TGCGCCAGCAGCCCCGGAGGAGGGACAGATACGCAGTATTTT	CASSPGGGTDTQYF
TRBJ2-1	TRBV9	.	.	TGTGCCAGCAGCGTAGTCGCGGTGGATGGGCAGTTCTTC	CASSVVAVDGQFF
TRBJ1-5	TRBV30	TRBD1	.	TGTGCCTGGAGAGGGAAAGGGACAGGGGGTGTTCAGCCCCAGCATTTT	CAWRGKGTGGVQPQHF
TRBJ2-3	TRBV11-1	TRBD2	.	TGTGCCAGCAGCTTAGGGGTTAGCGGGAGAGTCGATACGCAGTATTTT	CASSLGVSGRVDTQYF
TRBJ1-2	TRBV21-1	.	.	TGTGCCAGCGAGACAGGGGAAGTCAATGGCTACACCTTC	CASETGEVNGYTF